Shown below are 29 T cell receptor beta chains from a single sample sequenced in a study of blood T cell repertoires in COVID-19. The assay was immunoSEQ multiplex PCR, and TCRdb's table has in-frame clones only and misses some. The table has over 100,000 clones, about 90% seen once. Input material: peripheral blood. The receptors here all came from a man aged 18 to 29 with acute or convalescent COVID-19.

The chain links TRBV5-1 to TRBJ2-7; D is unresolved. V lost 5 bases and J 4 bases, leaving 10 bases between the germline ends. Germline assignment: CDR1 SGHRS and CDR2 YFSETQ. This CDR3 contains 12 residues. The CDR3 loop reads CASSVGLYEQYF. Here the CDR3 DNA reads TGCGCCAGCAGTGTGGGCCTTTACGAGCAGTACTTC. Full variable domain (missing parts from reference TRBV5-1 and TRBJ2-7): KAGVTQTPRYLIKTRGQQVTLSCSPISGHRSVSWYQQTPGQGLQFLFEYFSETQRNKGNFPGRFSGRQFSNSRSEMNVSTLELGDSALYLCASSVGLYEQYFGPGTRLTVT.

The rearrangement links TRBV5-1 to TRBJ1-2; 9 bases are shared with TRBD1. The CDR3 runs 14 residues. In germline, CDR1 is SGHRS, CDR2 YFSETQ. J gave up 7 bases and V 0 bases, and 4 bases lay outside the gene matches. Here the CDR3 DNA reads TGCGCCAGCAGCTTGGGGGACAGGGCCTCTGGCTACACCTTC. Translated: CASSLGDRASGYTF.

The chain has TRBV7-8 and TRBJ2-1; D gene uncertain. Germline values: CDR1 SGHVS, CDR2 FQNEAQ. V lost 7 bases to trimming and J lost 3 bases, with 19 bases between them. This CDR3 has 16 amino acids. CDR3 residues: CASTPRIDNFYNEQFF. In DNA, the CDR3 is TGTGCCAGCACACCCCGAATCGACAACTTCTACAATGAGCAGTTCTTC.

CDR3 sequence (DNA): TGTGCCAGCAGTTTGACAGGCAGCTCCTACAATGAGCAGTTCTTC. This codes for CASSLTGSSYNEQFF. The rearrangement uses TRBV6-5 and TRBJ2-1; D perhaps matches TRBD1 (6 bases). CDR1 is MNHEY, CDR2 SVGAGI, per germline. V lost 4 bases, J lost 0 bases, and 10 bases lay in between. The CDR3 is 15 residues long.

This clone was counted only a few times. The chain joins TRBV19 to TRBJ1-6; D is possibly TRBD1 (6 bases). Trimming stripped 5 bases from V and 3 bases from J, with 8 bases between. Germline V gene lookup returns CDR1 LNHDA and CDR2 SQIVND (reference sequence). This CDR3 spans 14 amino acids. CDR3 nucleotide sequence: TGTGCCAGTAGTGGGGGCCTCTATAATTCACCCCTCCACTTT. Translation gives CASSGGLYNSPLHF. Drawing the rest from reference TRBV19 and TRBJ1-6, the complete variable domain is DGGITQSPKYLFRKEGQNVTLSCEQNLNHDAMYWYRQDPGQGLRLIYYSQIVNDFQKGDIAEGYSVSREKKESFPLTVTSAQKNPTAFYLCASSGGLYNSPLHFGNGTRLTVT.

The CDR3 DNA is TGTGCCAGCAGTCCACTAGCGGGGACGACAGATACGCAGTATTTT. This codes for CASSPLAGTTDTQYF. This rearrangement joins TRBV6-5 to TRBJ2-3; 10 bases match TRBD2. Trimming took 5 bases from V and 3 from J; bases not matched to a gene: 5. Germline V CDR1 and CDR2: MNHEY, SVGAGI. This CDR3 has 15 residues.

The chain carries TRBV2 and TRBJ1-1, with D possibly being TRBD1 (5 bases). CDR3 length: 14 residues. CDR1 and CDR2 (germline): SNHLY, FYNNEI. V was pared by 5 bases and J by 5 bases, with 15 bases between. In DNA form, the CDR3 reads TGTGCCAGCAGTACGGCTCCTGGGGGGACTGAAGCTTTCTTT. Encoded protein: CASSTAPGGTEAFF. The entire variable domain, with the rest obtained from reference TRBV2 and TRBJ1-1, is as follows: EPEVTQTPSHQVTQMGQEVILRCVPISNHLYFYWYRQILGQKVEFLVSFYNNEISEKSEIFDDQFSVERPDGSNFTLKIRSTKLEDSAMYFCASSTAPGGTEAFFGQGTRLTVV.

CDR3: CASSEWDRGDQPQHF. As DNA, the CDR3 is TGTGCCAGCAGTGAGTGGGACAGGGGGGATCAGCCCCAGCATTTT. This chain joins TRBV6-1 and TRBJ1-5, with TRBD1 matching over 11 bases. The length of the CDR3 is 15 residues. Unmatched junction bases numbered 3, after V lost 3 bases and J lost 5 bases. Germline CDR1 reads MNHNS; CDR2 reads SASEGT.

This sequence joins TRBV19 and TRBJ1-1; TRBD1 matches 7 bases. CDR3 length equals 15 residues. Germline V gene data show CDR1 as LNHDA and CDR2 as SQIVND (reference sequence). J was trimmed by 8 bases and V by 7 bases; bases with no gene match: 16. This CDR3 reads CASTHTRKGTVEAFF. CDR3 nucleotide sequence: TGTGCCAGTACCCACACGAGAAAGGGGACAGTCGAAGCTTTCTTT. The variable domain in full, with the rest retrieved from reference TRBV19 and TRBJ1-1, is DGGITQSPKYLFRKEGQNVTLSCEQNLNHDAMYWYRQDPGQGLRLIYYSQIVNDFQKGDIAEGYSVSREKKESFPLTVTSAQKNPTAFYLCASTHTRKGTVEAFFGQGTRLTVV.

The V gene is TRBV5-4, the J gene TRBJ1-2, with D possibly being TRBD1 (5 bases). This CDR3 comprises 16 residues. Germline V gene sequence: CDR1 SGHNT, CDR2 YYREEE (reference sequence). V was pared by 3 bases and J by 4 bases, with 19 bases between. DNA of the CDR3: TGTGCCAGCAGCTCGCCCCGGGACTCAACATTCTATGGCTACACCTTC. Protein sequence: CASSSPRDSTFYGYTF.

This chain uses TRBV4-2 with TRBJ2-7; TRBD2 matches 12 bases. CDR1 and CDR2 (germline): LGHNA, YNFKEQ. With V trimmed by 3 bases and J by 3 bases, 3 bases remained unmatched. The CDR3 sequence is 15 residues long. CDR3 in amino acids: CASSQTSGGLYEQYF. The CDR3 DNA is TGTGCCAGCAGCCAGACTAGCGGGGGCCTCTACGAGCAGTACTTC.

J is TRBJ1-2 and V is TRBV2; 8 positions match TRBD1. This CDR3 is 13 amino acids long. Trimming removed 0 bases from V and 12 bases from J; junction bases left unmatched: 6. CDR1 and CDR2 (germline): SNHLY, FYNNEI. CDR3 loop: CASSEAPHRGNTF. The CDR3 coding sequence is TGTGCCAGCAGTGAAGCGCCTCACAGGGGGAACACCTTC.

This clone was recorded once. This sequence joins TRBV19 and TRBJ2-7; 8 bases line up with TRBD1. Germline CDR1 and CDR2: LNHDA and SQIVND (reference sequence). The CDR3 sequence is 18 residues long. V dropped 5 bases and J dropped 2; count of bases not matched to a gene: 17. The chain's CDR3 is CASSPPLAGTGIPYEQYF. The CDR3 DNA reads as TGTGCCAGTAGTCCTCCTCTAGCCGGGACAGGTATTCCCTACGAGCAGTACTTC.

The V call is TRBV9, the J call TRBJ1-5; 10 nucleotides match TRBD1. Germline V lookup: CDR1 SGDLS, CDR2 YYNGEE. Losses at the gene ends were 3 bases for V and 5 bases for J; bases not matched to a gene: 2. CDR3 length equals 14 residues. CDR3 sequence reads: CASSAGTGDQPQHF. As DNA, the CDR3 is TGTGCCAGCAGCGCCGGGACAGGGGATCAGCCCCAGCATTTT.

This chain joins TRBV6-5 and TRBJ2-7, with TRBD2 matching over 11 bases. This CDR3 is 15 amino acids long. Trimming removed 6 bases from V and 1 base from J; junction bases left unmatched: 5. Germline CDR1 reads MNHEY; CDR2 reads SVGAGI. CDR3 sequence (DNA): TGTGCCAGCAGGGTACTAGCGGGAGCGTCCTACGAGCAGTACTTC. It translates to CASRVLAGASYEQYF.

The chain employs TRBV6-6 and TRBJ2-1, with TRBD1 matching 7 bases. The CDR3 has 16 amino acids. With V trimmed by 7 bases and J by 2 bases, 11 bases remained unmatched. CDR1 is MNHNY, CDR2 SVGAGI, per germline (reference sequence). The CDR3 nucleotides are TGTGCCAGCACTTTAACATCAGGGGGTCCCTACAATGAGCAGTTCTTC. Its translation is CASTLTSGGPYNEQFF.

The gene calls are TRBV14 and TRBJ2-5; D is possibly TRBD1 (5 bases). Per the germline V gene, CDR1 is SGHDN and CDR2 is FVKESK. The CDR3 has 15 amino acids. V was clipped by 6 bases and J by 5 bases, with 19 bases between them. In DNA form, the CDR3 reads TGTGCCAGCAGGCTTAGCTCCAGGGCCTTGGAGACCCAGTACTTC. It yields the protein CASRLSSRALETQYF.

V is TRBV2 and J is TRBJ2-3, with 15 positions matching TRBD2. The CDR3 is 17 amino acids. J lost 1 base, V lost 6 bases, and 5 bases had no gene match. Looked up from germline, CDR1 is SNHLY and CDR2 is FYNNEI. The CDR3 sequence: CASRRWTSGRGTDTQYF. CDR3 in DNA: TGTGCCAGCAGACGTTGGACTAGCGGGAGGGGCACAGATACGCAGTATTTT.

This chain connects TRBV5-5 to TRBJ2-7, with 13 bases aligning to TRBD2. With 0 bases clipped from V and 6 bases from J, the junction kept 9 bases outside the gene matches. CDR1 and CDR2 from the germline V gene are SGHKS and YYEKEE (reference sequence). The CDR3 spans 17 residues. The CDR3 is CASSLGLAGGSSAEQYF. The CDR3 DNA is TGTGCCAGCAGCTTGGGACTAGCGGGAGGCTCCTCCGCCGAGCAGTACTTC.

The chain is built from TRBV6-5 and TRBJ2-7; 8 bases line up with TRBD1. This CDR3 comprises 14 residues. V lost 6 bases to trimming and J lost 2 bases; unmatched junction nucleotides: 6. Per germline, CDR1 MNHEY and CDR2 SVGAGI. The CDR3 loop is CASRGTGPTYEQYF. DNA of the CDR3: TGTGCCAGCAGGGGGACAGGCCCGACCTACGAGCAGTACTTC.

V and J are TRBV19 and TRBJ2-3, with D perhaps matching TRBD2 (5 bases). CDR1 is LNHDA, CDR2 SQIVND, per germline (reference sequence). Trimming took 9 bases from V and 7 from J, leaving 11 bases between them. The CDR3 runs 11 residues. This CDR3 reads CASSSLNTQYF. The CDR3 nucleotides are TGTGCCAGCTCTAGCCTAAATACGCAGTATTTT.

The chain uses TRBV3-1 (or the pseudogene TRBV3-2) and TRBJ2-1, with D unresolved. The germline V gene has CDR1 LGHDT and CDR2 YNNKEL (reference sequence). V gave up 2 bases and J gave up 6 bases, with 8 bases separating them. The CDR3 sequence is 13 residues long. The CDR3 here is CASSQIVGNEQFF. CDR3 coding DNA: TGTGCCAGCAGCCAAATAGTCGGCAATGAGCAGTTCTTC.

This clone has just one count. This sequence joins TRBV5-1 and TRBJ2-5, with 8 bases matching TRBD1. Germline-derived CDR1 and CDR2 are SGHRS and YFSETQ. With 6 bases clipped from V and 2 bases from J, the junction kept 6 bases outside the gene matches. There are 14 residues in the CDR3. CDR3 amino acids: CASNRDRTQETQYF. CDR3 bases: TGCGCCAGCAACCGGGACAGGACTCAAGAGACCCAGTACTTC.

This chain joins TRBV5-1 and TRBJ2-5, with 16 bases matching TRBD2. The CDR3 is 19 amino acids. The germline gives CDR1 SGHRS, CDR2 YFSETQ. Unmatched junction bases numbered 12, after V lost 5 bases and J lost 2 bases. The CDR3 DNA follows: TGCGCCAGCAGAGACACCGGGACTAGCGGGAGGGGGGCGCAAGAGACCCAGTACTTC. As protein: CASRDTGTSGRGAQETQYF.

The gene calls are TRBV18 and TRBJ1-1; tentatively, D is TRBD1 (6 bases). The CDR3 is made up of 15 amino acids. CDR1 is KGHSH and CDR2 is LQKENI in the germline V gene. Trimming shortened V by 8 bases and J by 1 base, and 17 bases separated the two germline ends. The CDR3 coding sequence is TGTGCCAGCCCAGATCCAGGGGTCCGGAACACTGAAGCTTTCTTT. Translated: CASPDPGVRNTEAFF.

CDR3 in DNA: TGTGCCAGCTCACCAGTCAGAGGGTACGAGCAGTACTTC. Translating it yields CASSPVRGYEQYF. The chain recombines TRBV18 with TRBJ2-7; tentatively, D is TRBD2 (5 bases). CDR3 size: 13 residues. V was shortened by 2 bases and J by 4 bases, with 9 bases between the two germline ends. Germline V gene data show CDR1 as KGHSH and CDR2 as LQKENI.

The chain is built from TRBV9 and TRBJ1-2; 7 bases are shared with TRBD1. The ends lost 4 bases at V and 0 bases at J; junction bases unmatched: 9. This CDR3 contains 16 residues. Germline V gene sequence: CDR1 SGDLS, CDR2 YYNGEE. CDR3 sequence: CASSPGEGATNYGYTF. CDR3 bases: TGTGCCAGCAGCCCAGGAGAGGGGGCGACTAACTATGGCTACACCTTC. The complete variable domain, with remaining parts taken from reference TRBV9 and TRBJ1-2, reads DSGVTQTPKHLITATGQRVTLRCSPRSGDLSVYWYQQSLDQGLQFLIQYYNGEERAKGNILERFSAQQFPDLHSELNLSSLELGDSALYFCASSPGEGATNYGYTFGSGTRLTVV.

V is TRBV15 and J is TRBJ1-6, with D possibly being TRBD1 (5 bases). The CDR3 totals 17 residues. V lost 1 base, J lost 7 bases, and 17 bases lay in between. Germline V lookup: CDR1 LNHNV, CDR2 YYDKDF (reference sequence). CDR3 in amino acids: CATSRVGGTGINSPLHF. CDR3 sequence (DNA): TGTGCCACCAGCAGAGTCGGCGGCACAGGTATCAATTCACCCCTCCACTTT.

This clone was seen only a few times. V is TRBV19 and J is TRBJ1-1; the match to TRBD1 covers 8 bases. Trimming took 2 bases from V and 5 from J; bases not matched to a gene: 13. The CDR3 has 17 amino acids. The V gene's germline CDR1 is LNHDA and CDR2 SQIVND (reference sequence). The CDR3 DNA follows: TGTGCCAGTAGTATAACCCGGGGGCAGGGGGCCTGGACTGAAGCTTTCTTT. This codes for CASSITRGQGAWTEAFF.